This TCR beta chain was sequenced during a study of T cells in Graves' hyperthyroidism and ophthalmopathy. Findings and limits, study-wide: Before onset, ophthalmopathy was predicted by the model a median 6.5 months earlier. In the blood, most expanded thyroid clonotypes above 0.001 appeared as well.

Lactation, pregnancy, other autoimmune disease or uncontrolled infection led to exclusion of patients. Used for diagnoses were clinical symptoms, serum thyroxine and TRAb, thyroid ultrasound and orbital computed tomography. TCR beta CDR3 regions were amplified from RNA. With the HTBI primer set, the TCR CDR3 went through a first round of RT-PCR. One entry per CDR3 protein, called by TCRdb with MiXCR from the multiplex PCR reads. The sample has roughly 520,000 distinct CDR3 sequences, 24% seen once; the top ten hold 11%. Comment on this clonotype: No antigen is known for it.

The CDR3 sequence is 16 residues long. CDR1 and CDR2 (germline): SNHLY, FYNNEI. With V trimmed by 5 bases and J by 2 bases, 12 bases remained unmatched. The origin of this receptor is a woman in her 30s with Graves' ophthalmopathy. The sequencing input was blood. V and J are TRBV2 and TRBJ2-7, with 7 bases aligning to TRBD2. Here the CDR3 DNA reads TGTGCCAGCAGTCCCACCCCAGGGCTAGCGGCCTACGAGCAGTACTTC. Amino acid sequence: CASSPTPGLAAYEQYF.